Sequencing of this T cell receptor beta chain was carried out in a study of cytomegalovirus exposure and HLA in healthy donors. PCR employed 60 Vbeta and 13 Jbeta primers. Assay: immunoSEQ multiplex PCR; the TCRdb copy retains only in-frame clones and omits some. The data contain just over 150,000 clones, about 85% of them seen just once; the ten biggest clones take up roughly 2.4%. Germline V CDR1 and CDR2: MNHEY, SVGAGI. This CDR3 is built from 15 residues. V shed 0 bases and J shed 2 bases, with 11 bases lying between them. The receptor was derived from a woman aged 18-29 years in good health and CMV-seronegative. The V gene is TRBV6-5, the J gene TRBJ2-7; the D gene is possibly TRBD1 (6 bases). The sample taken for sequencing was PBMCs. For the CDR3, the DNA is TGTGCCAGCAGTTACTCGGTGACAGGCACCTACGAGCAGTACTTC. Protein product: CASSYSVTGTYEQYF.